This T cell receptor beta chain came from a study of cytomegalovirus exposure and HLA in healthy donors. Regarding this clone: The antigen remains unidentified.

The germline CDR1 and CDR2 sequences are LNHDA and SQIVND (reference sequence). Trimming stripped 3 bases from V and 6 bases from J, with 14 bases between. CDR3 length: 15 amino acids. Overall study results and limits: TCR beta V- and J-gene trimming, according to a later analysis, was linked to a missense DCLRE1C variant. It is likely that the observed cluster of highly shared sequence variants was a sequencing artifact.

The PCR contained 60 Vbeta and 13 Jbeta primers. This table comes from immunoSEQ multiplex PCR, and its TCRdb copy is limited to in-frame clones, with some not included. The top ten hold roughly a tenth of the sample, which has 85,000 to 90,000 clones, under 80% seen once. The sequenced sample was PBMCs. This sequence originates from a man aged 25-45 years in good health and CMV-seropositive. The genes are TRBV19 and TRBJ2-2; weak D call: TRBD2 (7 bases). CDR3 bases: TGTGCCAGTAGTATTTACGGCGGGGGCTCCGGGGAGCTGTTTTTT. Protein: CASSIYGGGSGELFF.